This T cell receptor beta chain was captured by sequencing in a study of shared clonotypes between healthy human individuals (dated by TCRdb to the early 2020s). Regarding the study in general: The cohort comprised two women and three men aged 18 to 49 years. Libraries were prepared and TCR repertoires were sequenced by different laboratories using diverse techniques, in order to increase sequencing depth and limit assay-specific biases. For each donor, CD4 naive and CD4 memory were each run on three plates, CD8 naive on two plates, and CD8 memory on one plate. To estimate repertoire size and how much clonotypes are shared between individuals, the study performed deep sequencing of blood TCR repertoires from about five healthy adults. Between about 0.8 and 9 billion PBMCs per donor were obtained by leukapheresis. The paper as a whole reports these results and caveats: Naive subsets generally had larger estimated clonotype richness than memory subsets did. Incomplete sequencing was indicated by rarefaction of sorted-subset datasets, despite the large sequencing depth. Higher generation probabilities were observed for clonotypes shared by all four sorted-subset donors than for non-shared clonotypes. Sampling was limited to blood, and TCR repertoires in tissue likely differ from TCR repertoires in blood. Sharing across four donors was observed for 5% to 6.5% of naive CD4, 3% to 3.5% of naive CD8, about 2.5% of memory CD4, and roughly 0.4% of memory CD8 clonotypes. Pairwise subsampling led to the expectation that sequencing depth would affect the degree of clonotype sharing among donors. Because the study included only a small number of donors, the genetic and exposure-history diversity represented was limited.

CD8 naive samples were CD45RO-negative cells positively selected for CCR7, giving a CD45RA+CCR7+ population that excluded TemRA cells. Donors were healthy HIV-negative adults with no recently reported acute infections or vaccinations. All donors were Caucasian adults living in Nashville, Tennessee, USA. Blood was obtained by leukapheresis, after which PBMCs were separated by Ficoll-Histopaque density gradient centrifugation and cryopreserved in liquid nitrogen vapor phase. Analytical flow cytometry was used to check the purity and quantity of each magnetically sorted T cell population. Each sorted fraction had its genomic DNA isolated and then quantified by UV absorbance on a Nanodrop 2000c. Using the deep immunoSEQ assay, multiplex PCR amplified TCR CDR3 regions from genomic DNA. Extracted genomic DNA from each cell subset was distributed evenly across all wells of several immunoSEQ 96-well plates, and each plate was treated as a replicate. For sorted subsets, roughly 190 ng of genomic DNA, equivalent to some 30,000 T cell genomes, went into each replicate PCR. Purified libraries were quantified with a Qubit 3.0 fluorometer, sized on a Bioanalyzer 2100, and re-quantified with the KAPA Library Quantification kit. Each immunoSEQ 96-well plate was sequenced on its own single-read 150-cycle Illumina NextSeq 550 flow cell. The authors' pipeline ran thus. The immunoSEQ output contained only junctional sequences without quality scores, so filtering could not match that applied to full-length reads. Sequences were annotated with PyIR, a Python wrapper for IgBLAST v1.9, using IMGT germline references to assign V/J genes and CDR3. Reads were removed for weak V/J assignments (E-value above 1e-6), missing CDR3, stop codons, out-of-frame junctions, or ambiguous translated residues. V3J clonotypes were defined by identical inferred V gene, J gene, and CDR3 amino acid sequence. The percentage overlap between two repertoires was calculated by dividing the number of shared unique clonotypes by the size of the smaller repertoire. Repertoire richness was assessed with RTK rarefaction, the Chao1 estimator, and Recon v2.1 estimates of unobserved clonotypes. Generation probabilities were computed with OLGA for all TCRbeta clonotypes obtained by the gDNA method from four donors. Drawn from immuneACCESS, this table holds only the in-frame rearrangements with V and J called that TCRdb kept. Clones are partly lost; checked studies trace under half to an unresolved V gene and leave the rest unexplained. The D gene and trimming were derived from the DNA, and the V and J assignments and clone size from that table. Across this sample there are hundreds of thousands of clones, with 95% to 98% seen only once. 0.3% to 0.35% of the sample comes from the top ten.

Notes on this clone: Its binding antigen is unknown. The record has no base qualities; no much larger clone is one base away.

For CDR1 and CDR2, the germline V gene (reference sequence) lists SEHNR and FQNEAQ. V and J are trimmed by 1 base and 5 bases, and the gene matches miss 16 bases of the junction. Its CDR3 holds 18 amino acids, cysteine through phenylalanine. CDR3 DNA is the only sequence kept; it has 54 bases, read in frame from the first base. The TCR was taken from a man aged 25 to 40 in good health. Recombination linked TRBV7-9 to TRBJ1-2; 7 of the junction bases match TRBD1. The sample taken for sequencing was naive CD8+ T cells sorted from blood. The cell subset or site label of this sample denotes: CD45RA+CCR7+. The CDR3 has the sequence CASSLGGGTATGAYGYTF. The DNA is as follows: TGTGCCAGCAGCTTAGGAGGAGGGACAGCGACAGGAGCGTATGGCTACACCTTC. The reference TRBV7-9 and TRBJ1-2 proteins fill in what lies around the CDR3, so the full variable domain reads DTGVSQNPRHKITKRGQNVTFRCDPISEHNRLYWYRQTLGQGPEFLTYFQNEAQLEKSRLLSDRFSAERPKGSFSTLEIQRTEQGDSAMYLCASSLGGGTATGAYGYTFGSGTRLTVV.